This TCR beta chain was retrieved from a study of blood T cell repertoires in COVID-19. The wider study: COVID-19 samples from acute and convalescent phases originated in the United States, Italy and Spain.

Repertoires were generated with immunoSEQ multiplex PCR, while TCRdb's copy carries only in-frame clones and drops some. The sample has some 170,000 clones; over 80% are singletons. Looked up from germline, CDR1 is MGHDK and CDR2 is SYGVNS. V gave up 9 bases and J gave up 7 bases, with 16 bases separating them. The CDR3 spans 14 residues. J is TRBJ1-6 and V is TRBV25-1; no definite D call. The TCR comes from an older woman with acute or convalescent COVID-19. The sequenced material came from peripheral blood. As DNA, the CDR3 is TGTGCCAGACTCGCGAGGGTCACGAATTCACCCCTCCACTTT. It codes for CARLARVTNSPLHF. The complete variable domain, with remaining parts taken from reference TRBV25-1 and TRBJ1-6, reads EADIYQTPRYLVIGTGKKITLECSQTMGHDKMYWYQQDPGMELHLIHYSYGVNSTEKGDLSSESTVSRIRTEHFPLTLESARPSHTSQYLCARLARVTNSPLHFGNGTRLTVT.